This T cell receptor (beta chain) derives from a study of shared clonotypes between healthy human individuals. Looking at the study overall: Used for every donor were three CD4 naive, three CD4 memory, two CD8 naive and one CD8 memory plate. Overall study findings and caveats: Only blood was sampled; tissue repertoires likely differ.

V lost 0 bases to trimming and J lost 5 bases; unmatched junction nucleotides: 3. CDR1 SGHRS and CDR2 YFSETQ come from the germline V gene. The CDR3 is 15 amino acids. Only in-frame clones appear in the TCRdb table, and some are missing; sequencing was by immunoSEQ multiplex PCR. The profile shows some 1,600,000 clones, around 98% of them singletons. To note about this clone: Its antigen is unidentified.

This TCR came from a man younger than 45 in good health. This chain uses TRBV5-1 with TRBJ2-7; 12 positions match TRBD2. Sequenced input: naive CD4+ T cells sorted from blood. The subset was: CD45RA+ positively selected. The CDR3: CASSLAGLAGNEQYF. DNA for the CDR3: TGCGCCAGCAGCTTGGCTGGACTAGCGGGAAACGAGCAGTACTTC.